The 25 T cell receptor beta chains presented below share a single source sample, sequenced in a study of blood T cell repertoires in COVID-19. Sequenced by immunoSEQ multiplex PCR; TCRdb stores in-frame clones only, minus some. The sample records over 250,000 clones, 89% being singletons. Sample: PBMCs or T cells enriched from blood (not recorded which). These receptor sequences come from a woman aged 55-69 years who had recovered from COVID-19.

This clone occurred once. The chain recombines TRBV19 with TRBJ1-4; D gene uncertain. In germline, CDR1 is LNHDA, CDR2 SQIVND (reference sequence). V was pared by 3 bases and J by 3 bases, with 8 bases between. The CDR3 loop spans 14 amino acids. CDR3 amino acids: CASSIWPPNEKLFF. DNA of the CDR3: TGTGCCAGTAGTATTTGGCCGCCTAATGAAAAACTGTTTTTT.

The chain recombines TRBV5-6 with TRBJ1-3; D is perhaps TRBD1 (6 bases). Germline V gene data show CDR1 as SGHDT and CDR2 as YYEEEE. This CDR3 spans 16 amino acids. Deletions cut 4 bases from V and 1 base from J, with 15 bases between. The CDR3 sequence is CASSPLQGRSGNTIYF. The CDR3 DNA is TGTGCCAGCAGCCCCTTACAGGGAAGGTCTGGAAACACCATATATTTT. Using reference TRBV5-6 and TRBJ1-3 for the parts outside the CDR3, the full variable domain is DAGVTQSPTHLIKTRGQQVTLRCSPKSGHDTVSWYQQALGQGPQFIFQYYEEEERQRGNFPDRFSGHQFPNYSSELNVNALLLGDSALYLCASSPLQGRSGNTIYFGEGSWLTVV.

This clone was seen more than once but under ten times. This chain uses TRBV19 with TRBJ2-7, with 7 bases fitting TRBD2. The CDR3 extends over 13 amino acids. With 6 bases clipped from V and 6 bases from J, the junction kept 8 bases outside the gene matches. Germline V gives CDR1 LNHDA, CDR2 SQIVND (reference sequence). As DNA, the CDR3 is TGTGCCAGTAGCACTCTAGCGGTCGGCGAGCAGTACTTC. As protein: CASSTLAVGEQYF.

This clone came up a few times. This chain joins TRBV9 and TRBJ1-6; 7 bases fit TRBD1. The CDR3 loop spans 15 amino acids. Germline assignment: CDR1 SGDLS and CDR2 YYNGEE. J gave up 4 bases and V 3 bases, and 4 bases lay outside the gene matches. CDR3 sequence (DNA): TGTGCCAGCAGCGAGTCGACAGGGTATAATTCACCCCTCCACTTT. Residues: CASSESTGYNSPLHF. The full variable domain, in which reference TRBV9 and TRBJ1-6 provide the parts outside the CDR3, is DSGVTQTPKHLITATGQRVTLRCSPRSGDLSVYWYQQSLDQGLQFLIQYYNGEERAKGNILERFSAQQFPDLHSELNLSSLELGDSALYFCASSESTGYNSPLHFGNGTRLTVT.

The chain is built from TRBV24-1 and TRBJ1-1; tentatively, D is TRBD1 (6 bases). Trimming shortened V by 12 bases and J by 10 bases, and 11 bases separated the two germline ends. The V gene's germline CDR1 is KGHDR and CDR2 SFDVKD. The CDR3 totals 9 residues. The CDR3 protein is CAVQGGAFF. In DNA, the CDR3 is TGTGCCGTACAGGGTGGAGCTTTCTTT.

The chain uses TRBV2 and TRBJ2-5, with 7 bases aligning to TRBD1. Germline CDR1 reads SNHLY; CDR2 reads FYNNEI. V dropped 5 bases and J dropped 5; count of bases not matched to a gene: 8. The CDR3 extends over 14 amino acids. The CDR3 reads CASSPRQGGETQYF. The CDR3 nucleotides read TGTGCCAGCAGTCCCCGACAGGGTGGGGAGACCCAGTACTTC.

V usage is TRBV4-2 and J usage is TRBJ2-1; TRBD2 matches 11 bases. The CDR3 runs 16 residues. Germline values: CDR1 LGHNA, CDR2 YNFKEQ. The V and J ends lost 4 bases and 3 bases, in that order; junction bases with no gene match: 5. The CDR3 region is CASSLTGTSGYNEQFF. DNA for the CDR3: TGTGCCAGCAGCCTTACCGGGACTAGCGGCTACAATGAGCAGTTCTTC.

V gene TRBV19 combines with J gene TRBJ1-1, with D tentatively TRBD1 (6 bases). Germline V lookup: CDR1 LNHDA, CDR2 SQIVND (reference sequence). The CDR3 has 13 residues. V lost 6 bases and J lost 1, with 9 bases in between. The CDR3 region is CASRLQGNTEAFF. The DNA for the CDR3 is TGTGCCAGTAGATTACAGGGGAACACTGAAGCTTTCTTT.

The chain carries TRBV27 and TRBJ2-5, with 9 nucleotides matching TRBD1. The CDR3 has 16 amino acids. Germline V CDR1 and CDR2: MNHEY, SMNVEV (reference sequence). V shed 6 bases, J shed 5 bases, and the junction held 13 bases outside the gene matches. The CDR3 protein is CASRPTRQGGRETQYF. The CDR3 nucleotides read TGTGCCAGCAGACCGACCAGACAGGGGGGTAGGGAGACCCAGTACTTC.

The rearrangement uses TRBV11-2 and TRBJ2-7; no firm D call. The CDR3 contains 12 residues. Per germline, CDR1 SGHAT and CDR2 FQNNGV. V was shortened by 1 base and J by 3 bases, with 4 bases between the two germline ends. The CDR3 region is CASSLGYYEQYF. In DNA form, the CDR3 reads TGTGCCAGCAGCTTAGGTTACTACGAGCAGTACTTC.

The J gene is TRBJ1-4, the V gene TRBV5-3; D is unclear. TRBV5-3 is identified as an open reading frame with a role that is uncertain. The CDR3 has 14 residues. Trimming pared 0 bases from V and 7 bases from J, leaving 10 bases between. The CDR3 loop is CARSLGAFVEKLFF. CDR3 nucleotides: TGTGCCAGAAGCTTGGGGGCGTTTGTTGAAAAACTGTTTTTT.

The chain carries TRBV5-4 and TRBJ1-4; D is possibly TRBD1 (6 bases). V lost 4 bases to trimming and J lost 6 bases, with 19 bases between them. The CDR3 contains 16 residues. Germline V CDR1 and CDR2: SGHNT, YYREEE (reference sequence). CDR3 in DNA: TGTGCCAGCAGCCAGGGTTTACAGGGTAGACATGAAAAACTGTTTTTT. It encodes CASSQGLQGRHEKLFF.

On this clone: Other DNA sequences in the same sample also yield this CDR3. This rearrangement joins TRBV19 to TRBJ1-5; 9 bases line up with TRBD1. Germline CDR1 is LNHDA and CDR2 is SQIVND (reference sequence). The trim removed 8 bases at V and 2 bases at J, leaving 4 bases unmatched. CDR3 size: 14 residues. CDR3 sequence reads: CASGGQGGNQPQHF. As DNA, the CDR3 is TGTGCCAGTGGGGGACAGGGAGGCAATCAGCCCCAGCATTTT.

The rearrangement joins TRBV18 to TRBJ1-1, with 8 bases that match TRBD1. The CDR3 consists of 15 residues. CDR1 is KGHSH, CDR2 LQKENI, per germline. The V gene end was trimmed by 3 bases and the J gene end by 1 base; junction bases not matched to a gene: 4. The DNA of the CDR3 is TGTGCCAGCTCACCCTTCGGACAGGGGAACACTGAAGCTTTCTTT. Translated: CASSPFGQGNTEAFF.

The V call is TRBV10-3, the J call TRBJ1-2, with 9 bases lining up with TRBD1. Germline trimming cut 6 bases from V and 7 bases from J; bases unmatched to any gene: 6. This CDR3 region has 13 residues. Germline V gene lookup returns CDR1 ENHRY and CDR2 SYGVKD. CDR3 loop: CAISGGQGSGYTF. In nucleotides, the CDR3 is TGTGCCATCAGCGGGGGACAGGGAAGTGGCTACACCTTC.

The J gene is TRBJ2-1, the V gene TRBV2, with TRBD2 as a possible D gene (6 bases). Trimming pared 3 bases from V and 8 bases from J, leaving 14 bases between. CDR1 and CDR2 from the germline V gene are SNHLY and FYNNEI. The CDR3 consists of 14 residues. CDR3 residues: CASSERGTGDEQFF. DNA for the CDR3: TGTGCCAGCAGTGAGAGAGGTACGGGGGATGAGCAGTTCTTC.

V and J are TRBV19 and TRBJ1-4; unclear D gene. Trimming pared 7 bases from V and 0 bases from J, leaving 12 bases between. Germline-derived CDR1 and CDR2 are LNHDA and SQIVND (reference sequence). The CDR3 has 15 residues. The CDR3 DNA reads TGTGCCAGTACTGAACACCCCACAACTAATGAAAAACTGTTTTTT. Amino acids: CASTEHPTTNEKLFF. The full variable domain, in which reference TRBV19 and TRBJ1-4 provide the parts outside the CDR3, is DGGITQSPKYLFRKEGQNVTLSCEQNLNHDAMYWYRQDPGQGLRLIYYSQIVNDFQKGDIAEGYSVSREKKESFPLTVTSAQKNPTAFYLCASTEHPTTNEKLFFGSGTQLSVL.

This clone showed up just once. This rearrangement joins TRBV23-1 to TRBJ1-1; D not resolved. TRBV23-1 is sorted into the ORF group, with uncertain function. Between the trimmed V and J ends, which lost 0 bases and 7 bases, there was a span of 18 bases. The CDR3 contains 16 residues. CDR3: CASSQSPKQPNIEAFF. CDR3 DNA sequence: TGCGCCAGCAGTCAATCTCCCAAACAGCCTAATATTGAAGCTTTCTTT.

The CDR3 loop reads CASSSEGGIMNTEAFF. As DNA, the CDR3 is TGCGCCAGCAGCTCGGAGGGGGGGATAATGAACACTGAAGCTTTCTTT. This sequence joins TRBV5-1 and TRBJ1-1, with a tentative D call TRBD1 (6 bases). V gave up 3 bases and J gave up 0 bases, with 15 bases separating them. The germline gives CDR1 SGHRS, CDR2 YFSETQ. The CDR3 consists of 16 residues.

V and J are TRBV18 and TRBJ2-3, with 10 positions matching TRBD1. This CDR3 comprises 14 residues. Germline CDR1 reads KGHSH; CDR2 reads LQKENI. V shed 3 bases and J 4 bases; nucleotides not matched to a gene: 1. The CDR3: CASSPTGGADTQYF. As DNA, the CDR3 is TGTGCCAGCTCACCGACAGGGGGCGCAGATACGCAGTATTTT.

V is TRBV11-2 and J is TRBJ1-4, with TRBD1 as a possible D gene (6 bases). V lost 5 bases, J lost 4 bases, and 14 bases lay in between. Germline values: CDR1 SGHAT, CDR2 FQNNGV. The CDR3 has 15 residues. The CDR3 region is CASSTNRADNEKLFF. DNA of the CDR3: TGTGCCAGCAGCACAAACAGGGCCGATAATGAAAAACTGTTTTTT.

The gene calls are TRBV10-3 and TRBJ2-5; 12 bases align to TRBD2. The V gene end was trimmed by 2 bases and the J gene end by 6 bases; junction bases not matched to a gene: 7. There are 16 residues in the CDR3. Germline CDR1 is ENHRY and CDR2 is SYGVKD. CDR3 sequence (DNA): TGTGCCATCAGTGAGAGGTCTAGCGGGGGGGCAAAGACCCAGTACTTC. It specifies CAISERSSGGAKTQYF.

The chain combines TRBV18 with TRBJ1-1; possible D gene TRBD1, 5 bases. The CDR3 sequence is 13 residues long. The V and J ends lost 3 bases and 6 bases respectively, with 11 bases between them. Germline CDR1 is KGHSH and CDR2 is LQKENI. The CDR3 sequence: CASSPMAGAEAFF. CDR3 nucleotide sequence: TGTGCCAGCTCACCGATGGCGGGGGCTGAAGCTTTCTTT.

V usage is TRBV10-1 and J usage is TRBJ2-1; 7 bases are a match to TRBD2. CDR1 WNHNN and CDR2 SYGVQD come from the germline V gene (reference sequence). V dropped 6 bases and J dropped 4; count of bases not matched to a gene: 9. This CDR3 has 15 residues. This chain's CDR3 is CASSQSLAAYNEQFF. CDR3 coding DNA: TGCGCCAGCAGCCAAAGCCTAGCGGCTTACAATGAGCAGTTCTTC.

The chain uses TRBV19 and TRBJ1-5; the D gene is possibly TRBD1 (5 bases). Germline V CDR1 and CDR2: LNHDA, SQIVND (reference sequence). Deletions cut 5 bases from V and 5 bases from J, with 16 bases between. CDR3 length equals 15 residues. CDR3 nucleotides: TGTGCCAGTAGTCGGGGGAGCCCCGATGATCAGCCCCAGCATTTT. Protein: CASSRGSPDDQPQHF.